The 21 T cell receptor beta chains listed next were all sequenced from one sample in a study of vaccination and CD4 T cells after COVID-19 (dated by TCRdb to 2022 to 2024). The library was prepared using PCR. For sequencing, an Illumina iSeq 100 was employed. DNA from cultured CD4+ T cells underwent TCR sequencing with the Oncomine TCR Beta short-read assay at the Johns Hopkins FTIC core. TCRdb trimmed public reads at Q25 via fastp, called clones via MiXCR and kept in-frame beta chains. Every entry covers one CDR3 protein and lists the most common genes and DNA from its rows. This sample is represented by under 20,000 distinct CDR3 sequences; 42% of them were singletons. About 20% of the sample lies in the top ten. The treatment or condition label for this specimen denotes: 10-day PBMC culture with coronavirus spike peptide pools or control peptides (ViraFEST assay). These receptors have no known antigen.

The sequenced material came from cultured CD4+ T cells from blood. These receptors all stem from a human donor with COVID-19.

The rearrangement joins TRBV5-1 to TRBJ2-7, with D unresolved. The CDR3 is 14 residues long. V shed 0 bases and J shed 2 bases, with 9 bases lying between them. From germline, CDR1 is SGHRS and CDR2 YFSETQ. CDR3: CASSLDGSPYEQYF. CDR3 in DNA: TGCGCCAGCAGCTTGGATGGCAGTCCCTACGAGCAGTACTTC.

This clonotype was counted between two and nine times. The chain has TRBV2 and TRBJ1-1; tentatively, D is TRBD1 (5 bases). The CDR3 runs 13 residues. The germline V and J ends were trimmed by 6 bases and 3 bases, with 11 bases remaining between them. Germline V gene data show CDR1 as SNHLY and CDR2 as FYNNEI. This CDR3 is CASRTDRDTEAFF. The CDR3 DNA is TGTGCCAGCAGGACAGACAGAGACACTGAAGCTTTCTTT.

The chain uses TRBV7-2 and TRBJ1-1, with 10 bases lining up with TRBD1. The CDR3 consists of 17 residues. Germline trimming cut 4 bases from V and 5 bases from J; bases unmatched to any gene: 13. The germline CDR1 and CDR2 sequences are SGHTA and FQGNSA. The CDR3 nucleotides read TGTGCCAGCAGCTCCAAAGGGACAGGGGCAAGGGGAACTGAAGCTTTCTTT. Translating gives CASSSKGTGARGTEAFF.

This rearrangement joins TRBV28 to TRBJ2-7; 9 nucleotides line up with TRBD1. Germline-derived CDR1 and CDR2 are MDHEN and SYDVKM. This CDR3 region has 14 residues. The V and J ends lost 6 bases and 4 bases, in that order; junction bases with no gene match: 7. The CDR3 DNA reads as TGTGCCAGCAGCCTGACAGGGGGATCTTACGAGCAGTACTTC. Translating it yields CASSLTGGSYEQYF.

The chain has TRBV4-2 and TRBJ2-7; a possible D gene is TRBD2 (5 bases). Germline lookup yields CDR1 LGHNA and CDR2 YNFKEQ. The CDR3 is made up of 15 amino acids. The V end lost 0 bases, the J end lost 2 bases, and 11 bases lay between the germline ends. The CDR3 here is CASSQELLGAYEQYF. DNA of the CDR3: TGTGCCAGCAGCCAAGAGTTACTAGGAGCCTACGAGCAGTACTTC.

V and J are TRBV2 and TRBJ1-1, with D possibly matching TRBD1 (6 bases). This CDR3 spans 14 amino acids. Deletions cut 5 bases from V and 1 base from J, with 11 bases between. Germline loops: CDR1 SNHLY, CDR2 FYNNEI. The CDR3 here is CASSTGTKNTEAFF. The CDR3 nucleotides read TGTGCCAGCAGTACCGGGACAAAGAACACTGAAGCTTTCTTT.

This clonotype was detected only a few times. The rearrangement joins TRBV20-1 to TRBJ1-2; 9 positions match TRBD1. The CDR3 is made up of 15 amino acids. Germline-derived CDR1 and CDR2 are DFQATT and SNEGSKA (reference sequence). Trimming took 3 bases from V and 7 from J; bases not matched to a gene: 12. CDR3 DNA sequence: TGCAGTGCTAGTGACCGGGACAGGGAATTTGGTGGCTACACCTTC. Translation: CSASDRDREFGGYTF.

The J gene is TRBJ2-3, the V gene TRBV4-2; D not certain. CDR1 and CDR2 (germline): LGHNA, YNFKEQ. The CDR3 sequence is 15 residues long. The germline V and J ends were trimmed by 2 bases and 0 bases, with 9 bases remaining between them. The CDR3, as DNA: TGTGCCAGCAGCCAAACAACACTAAGCACAGATACGCAGTATTTT. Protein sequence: CASSQTTLSTDTQYF.

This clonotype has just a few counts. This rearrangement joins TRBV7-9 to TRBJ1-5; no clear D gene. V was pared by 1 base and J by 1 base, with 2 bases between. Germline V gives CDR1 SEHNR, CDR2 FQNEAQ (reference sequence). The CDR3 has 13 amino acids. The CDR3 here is CASSLDSNQPQHF. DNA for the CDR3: TGTGCCAGCAGCTTAGACAGCAATCAGCCCCAGCATTTT. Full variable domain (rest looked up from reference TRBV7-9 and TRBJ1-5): DTGVSQNPRHKITKRGQNVTFRCDPISEHNRLYWYRQTLGQGPEFLTYFQNEAQLEKSRLLSDRFSAERPKGSFSTLEIQRTEQGDSAMYLCASSLDSNQPQHFGDGTRLSIL.

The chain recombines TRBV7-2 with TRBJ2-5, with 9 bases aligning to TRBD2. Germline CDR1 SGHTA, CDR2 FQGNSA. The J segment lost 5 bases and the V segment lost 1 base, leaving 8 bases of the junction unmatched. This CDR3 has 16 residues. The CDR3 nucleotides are TGTGCCAGCAGCTTAGGGGTGCGGGGGGGGCTGGAGACCCAGTACTTC. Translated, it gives CASSLGVRGGLETQYF.

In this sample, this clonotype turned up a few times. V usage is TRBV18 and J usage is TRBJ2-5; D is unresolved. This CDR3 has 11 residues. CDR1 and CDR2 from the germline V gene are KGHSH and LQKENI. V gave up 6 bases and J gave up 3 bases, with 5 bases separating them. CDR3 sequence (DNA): TGTGCCAGCTCTCCAAAAGAGACCCAGTACTTC. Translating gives CASSPKETQYF. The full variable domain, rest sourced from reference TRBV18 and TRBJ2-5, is NAGVMQNPRHLVRRRGQEARLRCSPMKGHSHVYWYRQLPEEGLKFMVYLQKENIIDESGMPKERFSAEFPKEGPSILRIQQVVRGDSAAYFCASSPKETQYFGPGTRLLVL.

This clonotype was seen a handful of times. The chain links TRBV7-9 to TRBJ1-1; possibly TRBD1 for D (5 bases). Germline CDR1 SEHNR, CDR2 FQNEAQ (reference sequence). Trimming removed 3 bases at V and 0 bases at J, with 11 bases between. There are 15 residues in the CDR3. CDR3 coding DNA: TGTGCCAGCAGCTTTTTTGGGGGTATGAACACTGAAGCTTTCTTT. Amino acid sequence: CASSFFGGMNTEAFF.

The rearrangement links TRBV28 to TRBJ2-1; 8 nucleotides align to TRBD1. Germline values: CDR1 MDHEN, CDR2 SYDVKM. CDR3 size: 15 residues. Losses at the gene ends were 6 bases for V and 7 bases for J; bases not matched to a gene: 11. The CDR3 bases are TGTGCCAGCAGCCAGCCCACAGGGGGGCGGAATGAGCAGTTCTTC. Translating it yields CASSQPTGGRNEQFF. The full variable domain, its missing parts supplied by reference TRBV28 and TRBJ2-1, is DVKVTQSSRYLVKRTGEKVFLECVQDMDHENMFWYRQDPGLGLRLIYFSYDVKMKEKGDIPEGYSVSREKKERFSLILESASTNQTSMYLCASSQPTGGRNEQFFGPGTRLTVL.

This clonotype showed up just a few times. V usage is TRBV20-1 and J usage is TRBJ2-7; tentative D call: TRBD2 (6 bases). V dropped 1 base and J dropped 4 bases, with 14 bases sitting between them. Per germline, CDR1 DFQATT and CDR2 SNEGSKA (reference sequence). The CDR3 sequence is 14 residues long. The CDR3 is CSARVRRAGYEQYF. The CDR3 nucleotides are TGCAGTGCTAGAGTTCGGAGGGCGGGATACGAGCAGTACTTC.

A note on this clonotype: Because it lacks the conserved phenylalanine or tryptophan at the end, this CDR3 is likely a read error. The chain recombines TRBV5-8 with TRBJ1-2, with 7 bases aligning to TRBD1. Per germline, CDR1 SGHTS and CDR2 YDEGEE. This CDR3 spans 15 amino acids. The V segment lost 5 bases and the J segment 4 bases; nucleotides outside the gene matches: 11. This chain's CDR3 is CASSATGPLGYGYTL. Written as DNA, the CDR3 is TGTGCCAGCAGTGCGACAGGGCCCCTAGGCTATGGCTACACCTTA.

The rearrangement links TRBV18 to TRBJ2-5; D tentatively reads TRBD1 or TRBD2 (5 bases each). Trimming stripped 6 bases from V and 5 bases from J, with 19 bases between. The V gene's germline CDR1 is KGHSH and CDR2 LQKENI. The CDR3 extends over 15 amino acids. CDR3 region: CASSLLRGAGETQYF. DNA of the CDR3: TGTGCCAGCTCCCTTTTGCGAGGGGCAGGGGAGACCCAGTACTTC.

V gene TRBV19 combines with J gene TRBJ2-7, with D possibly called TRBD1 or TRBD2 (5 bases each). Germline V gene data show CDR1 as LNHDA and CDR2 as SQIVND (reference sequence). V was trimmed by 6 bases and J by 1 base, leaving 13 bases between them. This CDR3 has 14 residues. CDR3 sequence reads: CASRGGQGSYEQYF. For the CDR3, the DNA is TGTGCCAGTAGAGGCGGGCAGGGATCCTACGAGCAGTACTTC.

In DNA form, the CDR3 reads TGTGCCAGCACTCCGCGCTGGGGCGGGGGGGGGGAGACCCAGTACTTC. Its protein is CASTPRWGGGGETQYF. V usage is TRBV6-1 and J usage is TRBJ2-5; 9 bases map to TRBD2. CDR1 is MNHNS, CDR2 SASEGT, per germline. The CDR3 is 16 amino acids. Trimming at V came to 7 bases and at J to 5 bases, leaving 14 bases not matched to a gene.

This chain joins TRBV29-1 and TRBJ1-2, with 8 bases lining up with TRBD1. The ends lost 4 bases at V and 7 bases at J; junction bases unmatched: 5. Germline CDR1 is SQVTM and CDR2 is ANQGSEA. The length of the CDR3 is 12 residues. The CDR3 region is CSVVRTGSGYTF. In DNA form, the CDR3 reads TGCAGCGTTGTAAGGACAGGGAGTGGCTACACCTTC.

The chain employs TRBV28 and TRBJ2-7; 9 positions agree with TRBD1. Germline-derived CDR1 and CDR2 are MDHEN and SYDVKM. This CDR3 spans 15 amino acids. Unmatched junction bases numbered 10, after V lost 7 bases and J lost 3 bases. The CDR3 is CASIDPGQGFYEQYF. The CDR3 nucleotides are TGTGCCAGCATCGATCCGGGACAGGGCTTCTACGAGCAGTACTTC.

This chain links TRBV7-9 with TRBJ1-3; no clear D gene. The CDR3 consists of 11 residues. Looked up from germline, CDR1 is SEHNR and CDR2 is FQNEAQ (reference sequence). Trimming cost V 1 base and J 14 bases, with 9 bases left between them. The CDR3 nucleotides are TGTGCCAGCAGCTTAGAATCCGGATTATATTTT. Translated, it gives CASSLESGLYF.